This T cell receptor (beta chain) originates from a study of T cells of healthy individuals. Germline V gene lookup returns CDR1 DFQATT and CDR2 SNEGSKA (reference sequence). V lost 6 bases to trimming and J lost 8 bases; unmatched junction nucleotides: 13. This CDR3 contains 14 residues. This clonotype showed up many times. In TCRdb, the 5' RACE reads were re-called with MiXCR into one record per CDR3 protein. Among 41,000 or so distinct CDR3 sequences listed, about 4.2% were seen once. The chain joins TRBV20-1 to TRBJ2-1, with 7 bases identical to TRBD2. This sequence originates from a human donor in good health. The CDR3 loop reads CSASFGGSWDEQFF. CDR3 nucleotide sequence: TGCAGTGCCTCTTTCGGGGGGAGCTGGGATGAGCAGTTCTTC.